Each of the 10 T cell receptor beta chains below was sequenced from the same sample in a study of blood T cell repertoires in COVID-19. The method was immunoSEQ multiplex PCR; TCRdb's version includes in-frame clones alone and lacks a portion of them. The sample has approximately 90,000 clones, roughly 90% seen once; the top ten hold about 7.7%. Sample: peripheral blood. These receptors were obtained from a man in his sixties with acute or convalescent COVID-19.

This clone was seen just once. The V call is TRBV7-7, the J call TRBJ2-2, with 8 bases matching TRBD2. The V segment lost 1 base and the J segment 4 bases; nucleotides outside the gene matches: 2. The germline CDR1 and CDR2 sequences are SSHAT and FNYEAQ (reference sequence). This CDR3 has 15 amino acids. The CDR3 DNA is TGTGCCAGCAGCTTAGTAGCGGGGCTCACCGGGGAGCTGTTTTTT. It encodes CASSLVAGLTGELFF. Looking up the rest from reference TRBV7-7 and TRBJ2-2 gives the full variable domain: GAGVSQSPRYKVTKRGQDVTLRCDPISSHATLYWYQQALGQGPEFLTYFNYEAQPDKSGLPSDRFSAERPEGSISTLTIQRTEQRDSAMYRCASSLVAGLTGELFFGEGSRLTVL.

CDR3 sequence reads: CASSQGSQGWTEAFF. CDR3 coding DNA: TGCGCCAGCAGCCAAGGGTCCCAGGGTTGGACTGAAGCTTTCTTT. The chain recombines TRBV4-3 with TRBJ1-1; weak D call: TRBD1 (5 bases). The germline CDR1 and CDR2 sequences are LGHNA and YSLEER. This CDR3 has 15 residues. Trimming left V 1 base short and J 5 bases short, with 14 bases between.

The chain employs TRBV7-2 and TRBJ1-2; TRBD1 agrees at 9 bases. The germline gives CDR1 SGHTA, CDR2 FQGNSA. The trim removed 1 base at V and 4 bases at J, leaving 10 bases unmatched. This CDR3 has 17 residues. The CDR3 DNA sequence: TGTGCCAGCAGCTTAGTCCCGGGACAGGGTTCGGGCTATGGCTACACCTTC. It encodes CASSLVPGQGSGYGYTF.

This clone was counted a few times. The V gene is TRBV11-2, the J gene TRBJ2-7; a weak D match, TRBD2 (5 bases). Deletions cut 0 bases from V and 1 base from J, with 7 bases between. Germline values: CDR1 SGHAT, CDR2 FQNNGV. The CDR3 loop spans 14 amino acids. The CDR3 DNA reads TGTGCCAGCAGCTTAGAGCGGGCTTCCTACGAGCAGTACTTC. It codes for CASSLERASYEQYF.

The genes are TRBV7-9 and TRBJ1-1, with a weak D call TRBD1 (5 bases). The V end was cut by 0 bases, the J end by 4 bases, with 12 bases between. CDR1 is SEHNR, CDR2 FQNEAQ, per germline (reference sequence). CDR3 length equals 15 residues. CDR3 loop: CASSLARQGFTEAFF. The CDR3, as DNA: TGTGCCAGCAGCTTAGCTCGTCAGGGATTCACTGAAGCTTTCTTT.

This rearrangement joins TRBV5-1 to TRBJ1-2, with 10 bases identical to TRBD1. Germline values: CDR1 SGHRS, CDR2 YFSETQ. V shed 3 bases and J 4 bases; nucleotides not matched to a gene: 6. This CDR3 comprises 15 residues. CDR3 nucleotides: TGCGCCAGCAGCTCCGGGACAGGGGCTCTCTATGGCTACACCTTC. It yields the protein CASSSGTGALYGYTF.

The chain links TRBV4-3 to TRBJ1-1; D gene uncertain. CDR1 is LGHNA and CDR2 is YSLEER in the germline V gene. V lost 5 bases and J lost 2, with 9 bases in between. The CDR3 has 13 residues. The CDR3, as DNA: TGCGCCAGCAGCTCTTTAGTAAACACTGAAGCTTTCTTT. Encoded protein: CASSSLVNTEAFF.

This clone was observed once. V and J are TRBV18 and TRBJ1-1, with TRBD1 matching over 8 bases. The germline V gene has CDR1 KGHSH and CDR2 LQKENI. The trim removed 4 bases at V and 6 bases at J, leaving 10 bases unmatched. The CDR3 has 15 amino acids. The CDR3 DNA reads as TGTGCCAGCTCACAACGGACAGGGAATCCCTCTGAAGCTTTCTTT. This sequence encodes CASSQRTGNPSEAFF.

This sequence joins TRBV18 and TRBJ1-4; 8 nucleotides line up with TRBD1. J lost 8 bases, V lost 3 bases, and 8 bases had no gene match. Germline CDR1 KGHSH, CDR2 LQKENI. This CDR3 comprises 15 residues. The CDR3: CASSPFDRGREKLFF. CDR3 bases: TGTGCCAGCTCACCGTTCGACAGGGGTCGCGAAAAACTGTTTTTT.

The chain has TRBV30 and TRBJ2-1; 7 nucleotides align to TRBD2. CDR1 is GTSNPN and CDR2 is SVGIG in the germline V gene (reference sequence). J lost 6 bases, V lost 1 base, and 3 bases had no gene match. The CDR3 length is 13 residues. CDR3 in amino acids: CAWSAAGVNEQFF. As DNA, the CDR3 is TGTGCCTGGAGTGCGGCGGGAGTCAATGAGCAGTTCTTC.